This record looks at one T cell receptor (beta chain) sequence and its context. No antigen is known for it. The sample is drawn from a study of post-analysis software for immune sequencing data. General study findings and limits: Included in a set of roughly five TRBV segments more frequent in patients than controls were TRBV5-6, TRBV5-1 and TRBV20-1.

cDNA libraries of TCR beta carried unique molecular identifiers. TCRdb analysed the PCR reads with MiXCR anew, one entry per CDR3 protein. The sample carries approximately 630,000 distinct CDR3 sequences, approximately 60% recorded once. Deletions cut 6 bases from V and 2 bases from J, with 11 bases between. The CDR3 runs 14 residues. The sequenced material came from blood. This sequence was found in a girl aged 2 to 9 with multiple sclerosis. The chain uses TRBV12-3 or TRBV12-4 and TRBJ1-5; D call uncertain. For the CDR3, the DNA is TGTGCCAGCAGGGGCAGGATGGGCAATCAGCCCCAGCATTTT. This gives the protein CASRGRMGNQPQHF.